A selection of T cell receptor beta chains follows, all from one sample in a study of vaccination and CD4 T cells after COVID-19. TCRdb processed the PCR reads anew with MiXCR; each CDR3 protein has one entry. This sample has 25,000 to 35,000 distinct CDR3 sequences, with 49% found just once. The sequencing here drew on CD4+ T cells from blood, taken about 7 months after SARS-CoV-2 vaccination. The receptors derive from a human donor who had recovered from COVID-19. Each CDR3 is given with its conserved first and last residue. Each record gives: CDR3 protein, D gene, V gene, J gene, clone size. The D gene is left open where the match is weak. Expanded clones get a size class; other rows say once, few or many, or leave the size out.

CASRPTGRLFNEQFF	-	TRBV7-2	TRBJ2-1	-
CASSVRTGATDTQYF	TRBD1	TRBV6-4	TRBJ2-3	-
CASSEGTSGSLYEQYF	TRBD2	TRBV6-4	TRBJ2-7	-
CSARDTGGQETQYF	TRBD1	TRBV20-1	TRBJ2-5	-
CASTATLVVDTQYF	-	TRBV28	TRBJ2-3	-
CASSPEREAQETQYF	TRBD2	TRBV19	TRBJ2-5	few
CASSLSGTGHSTLHF	TRBD1	TRBV27	TRBJ1-6	-
CASSVGTSPKTQYF	TRBD2	TRBV7-2	TRBJ2-5	few
CASRSGFMQNEQFF	-	TRBV28	TRBJ2-1	-
CAGNSAGGVATQYF	TRBD2	TRBV6-1	TRBJ2-3	-
CASNPPGPAEAFF	-	TRBV28	TRBJ1-1	few
CASREQGAPTEAFF	TRBD1	TRBV2	TRBJ1-1	-
CASSYEGAVDETQYF	TRBD1	TRBV6-5	TRBJ2-5	-
CASTPGIPEQFF	-	TRBV7-9	TRBJ2-1	-
CASSYRQGEGQPQHF	-	TRBV6-2/TRBV6-3	TRBJ1-5	-
CSAIGMDTGELFF	-	TRBV20-1	TRBJ2-2	-
CSARISLRREAFF	-	TRBV20-1	TRBJ1-1	-
CSALSGAAGRTDTQYF	-	TRBV20-1	TRBJ2-3	-
CASSLGRHPGETQYF	-	TRBV5-5	TRBJ2-5	-
CASRGWRSNTGELFF	-	TRBV27	TRBJ2-2	-
CASSEGQGARETQYF	TRBD1	TRBV27	TRBJ2-5	-
CATSDRTYREQYF	-	TRBV24-1	TRBJ2-7	-
CASSYRGQPTDTQYF	TRBD1	TRBV7-2	TRBJ2-3	few
CASSERGLDQPQHF	-	TRBV6-1	TRBJ1-5	few
CASSILVVGTYEQYF	-	TRBV19	TRBJ2-7	few
CSAKSFLAGGWDTQYF	TRBD2	TRBV20-1	TRBJ2-3	-
CASSDWLRRASSYNEQFF	-	TRBV6-1	TRBJ2-1	-
CATSRGQTEQYF	-	TRBV15	TRBJ2-7	-
CASSQGPVGGEYTEAFF	TRBD1	TRBV4-1	TRBJ1-1	-
CASRGGFQETQYF	-	TRBV19	TRBJ2-5	-
CASRITGELFF	-	TRBV6-1	TRBJ2-2	-
CASTYKGYAGYTF	-	TRBV19	TRBJ1-2	-
CASSLIVTSGSDEQFF	TRBD2	TRBV7-8	TRBJ2-1	-
CAISADSDYEQYF	-	TRBV10-3	TRBJ2-7	-
CATSRSQSSYNSPLHF	-	TRBV15	TRBJ1-6	few
CASSLDGMREWGTDTQYF	TRBD2	TRBV5-4	TRBJ2-3	-
CASSPGQVTSGGRSYNEQFF	-	TRBV7-9	TRBJ2-1	few
CATRGTARTEAFF	-	TRBV15	TRBJ1-1	few
CASSAGLAYEQYF	-	TRBV7-9	TRBJ2-7	few
CASSPDPGQGTYNEQFF	TRBD1	TRBV7-9	TRBJ2-1	-
CASSYETTTDTQYF	-	TRBV6-2/TRBV6-3	TRBJ2-3	-
CAIKWGQNEQYF	TRBD1	TRBV10-3	TRBJ2-7	-
CATSRRLAGEGVPDTQYF	TRBD2	TRBV15	TRBJ2-3	once
CASSIPGDQPQHF	-	TRBV19	TRBJ1-5	few
CSARSGAGVKTYNEQFF	-	TRBV20-1	TRBJ2-1	few
CSGRQGASHEQYF	TRBD1	TRBV20-1	TRBJ2-7	-
CASSFTGGTDTQYF	-	TRBV28	TRBJ2-3	-
CASSQVFTGTYEQYF	-	TRBV4-1	TRBJ2-7	-
CATSRRSQGAYYEQYF	TRBD1	TRBV15	TRBJ2-7	-
CASSLQVVNQPQHF	-	TRBV28	TRBJ1-5	few
CASSLLPQRSENSPLHF	-	TRBV7-8	TRBJ1-6	once
CATQNVPGRQDSNEQFF	-	TRBV24-1	TRBJ2-1	few
CASSLAGTSSTDTQYF	TRBD2	TRBV7-6	TRBJ2-3	few
CASSYSGNNAGQYF	TRBD2	TRBV28	TRBJ2-7	few